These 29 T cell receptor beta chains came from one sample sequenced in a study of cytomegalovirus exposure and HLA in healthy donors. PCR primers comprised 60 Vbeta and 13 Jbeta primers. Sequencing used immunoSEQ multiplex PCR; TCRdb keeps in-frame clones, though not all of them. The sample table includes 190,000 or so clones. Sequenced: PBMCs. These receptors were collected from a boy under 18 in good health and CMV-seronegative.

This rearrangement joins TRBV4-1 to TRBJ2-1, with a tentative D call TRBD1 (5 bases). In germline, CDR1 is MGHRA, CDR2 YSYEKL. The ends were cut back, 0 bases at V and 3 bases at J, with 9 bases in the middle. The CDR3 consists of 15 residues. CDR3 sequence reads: CASSQEVQGYNEQFF. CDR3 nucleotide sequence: TGCGCCAGCAGCCAAGAGGTCCAGGGCTACAATGAGCAGTTCTTC.

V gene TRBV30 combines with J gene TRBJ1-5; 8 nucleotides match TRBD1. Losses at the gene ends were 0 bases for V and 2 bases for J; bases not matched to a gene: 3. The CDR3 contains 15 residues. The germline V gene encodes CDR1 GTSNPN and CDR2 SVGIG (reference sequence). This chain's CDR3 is CAWSVLGQGNQPQHF. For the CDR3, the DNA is TGTGCCTGGAGTGTTTTGGGACAGGGCAATCAGCCCCAGCATTTT. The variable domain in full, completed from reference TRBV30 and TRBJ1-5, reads SQTIHQWPATLVQPVGSPLSLECTVEGTSNPNLYWYRQAAGRGLQLLFYSVGIGQISSEVPQNLSASRPQDRQFILSSKKLLLSDSGFYLCAWSVLGQGNQPQHFGDGTRLSIL.

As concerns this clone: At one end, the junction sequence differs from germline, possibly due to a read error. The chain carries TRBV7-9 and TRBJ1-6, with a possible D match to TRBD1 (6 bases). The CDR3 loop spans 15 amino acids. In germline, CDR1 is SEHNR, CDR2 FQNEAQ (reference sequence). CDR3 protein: CASSAQGFNKSPLHF. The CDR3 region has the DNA TGTGCCAGCAGCGCCCAGGGGTTCAATAAATCACCCCTCCACTTT.

CDR3 sequence: CASSLSAADTEAFF. CDR3 bases: TGTGCCAGCAGTTTATCAGCTGCGGATACTGAAGCTTTCTTT. This chain connects TRBV27 to TRBJ1-1; D ambiguous. Trimming pared 0 bases from V and 5 bases from J, leaving 10 bases between. Germline CDR1 reads MNHEY; CDR2 reads SMNVEV (reference sequence). There are 14 residues in the CDR3.

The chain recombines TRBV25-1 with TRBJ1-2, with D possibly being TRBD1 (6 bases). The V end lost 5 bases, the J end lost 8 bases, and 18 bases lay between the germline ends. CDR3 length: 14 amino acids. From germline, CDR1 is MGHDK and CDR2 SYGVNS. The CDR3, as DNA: TGTGCCAGCAGTCAAGGGGGAGGGATAGGGGGCTACACCTTC. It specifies CASSQGGGIGGYTF.

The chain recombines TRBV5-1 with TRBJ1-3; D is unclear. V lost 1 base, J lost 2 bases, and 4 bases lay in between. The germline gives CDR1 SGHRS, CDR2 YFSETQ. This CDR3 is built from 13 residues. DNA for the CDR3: TGCGCCAGCAGCTTGTCTACTGGAAACACCATATATTTT. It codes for CASSLSTGNTIYF. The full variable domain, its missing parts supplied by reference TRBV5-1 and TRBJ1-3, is KAGVTQTPRYLIKTRGQQVTLSCSPISGHRSVSWYQQTPGQGLQFLFEYFSETQRNKGNFPGRFSGRQFSNSRSEMNVSTLELGDSALYLCASSLSTGNTIYFGEGSWLTVV.

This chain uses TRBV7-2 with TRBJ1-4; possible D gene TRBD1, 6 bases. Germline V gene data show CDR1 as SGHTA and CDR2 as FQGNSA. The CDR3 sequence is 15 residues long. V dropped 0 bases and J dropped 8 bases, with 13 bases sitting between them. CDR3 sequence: CASSLARTEREKLFF. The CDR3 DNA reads TGTGCCAGCAGCTTAGCGAGGACAGAAAGGGAAAAACTGTTTTTT.

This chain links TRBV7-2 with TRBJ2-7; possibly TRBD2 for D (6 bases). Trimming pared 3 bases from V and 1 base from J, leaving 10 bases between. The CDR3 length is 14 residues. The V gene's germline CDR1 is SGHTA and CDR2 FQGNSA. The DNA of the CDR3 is TGTGCCAGCAGCTTCGGAGGGTTTTCCTACGAGCAGTACTTC. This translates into CASSFGGFSYEQYF.

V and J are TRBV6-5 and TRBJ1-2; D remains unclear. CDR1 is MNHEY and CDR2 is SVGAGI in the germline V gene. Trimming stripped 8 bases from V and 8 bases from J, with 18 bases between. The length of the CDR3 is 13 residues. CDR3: CASRDTSAGGYTF. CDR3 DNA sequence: TGTGCCAGCCGAGATACCTCTGCGGGCGGCTACACCTTC.

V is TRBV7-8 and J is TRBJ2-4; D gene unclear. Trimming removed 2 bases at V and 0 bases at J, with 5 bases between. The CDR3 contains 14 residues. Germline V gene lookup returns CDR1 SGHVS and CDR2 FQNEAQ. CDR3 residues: CASSLSLAKNIQYF. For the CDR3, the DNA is TGTGCCAGCAGCTTATCACTAGCCAAAAACATTCAGTACTTC.

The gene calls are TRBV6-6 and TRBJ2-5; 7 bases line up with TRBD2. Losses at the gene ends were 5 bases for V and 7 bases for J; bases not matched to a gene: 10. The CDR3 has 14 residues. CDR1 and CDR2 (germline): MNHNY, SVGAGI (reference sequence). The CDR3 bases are TGTGCCAGCAGTGGGGGGGACTCCGCTAGGACCCAGTACTTC. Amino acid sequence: CASSGGDSARTQYF.

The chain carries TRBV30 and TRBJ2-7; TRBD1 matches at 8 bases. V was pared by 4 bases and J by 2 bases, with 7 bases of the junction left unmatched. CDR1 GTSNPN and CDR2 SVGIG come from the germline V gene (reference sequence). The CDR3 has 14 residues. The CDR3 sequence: CAWKQGVTTYEQYF. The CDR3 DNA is TGTGCCTGGAAACAGGGGGTTACGACCTACGAGCAGTACTTC.

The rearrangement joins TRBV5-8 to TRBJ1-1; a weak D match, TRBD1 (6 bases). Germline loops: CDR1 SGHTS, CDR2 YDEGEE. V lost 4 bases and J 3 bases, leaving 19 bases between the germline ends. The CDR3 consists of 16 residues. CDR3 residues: CASSRGGIGEYTEAFF. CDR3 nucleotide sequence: TGTGCCAGCAGCAGGGGGGGGATCGGGGAGTACACTGAAGCTTTCTTT.

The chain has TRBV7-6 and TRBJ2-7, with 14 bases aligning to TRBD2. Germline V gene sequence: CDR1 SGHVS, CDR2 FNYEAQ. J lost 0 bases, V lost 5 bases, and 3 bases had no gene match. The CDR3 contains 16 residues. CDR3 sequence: CASSLGLAGGSYEQYF. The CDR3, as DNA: TGTGCCAGCAGCCTAGGACTAGCGGGGGGCTCCTACGAGCAGTACTTC.

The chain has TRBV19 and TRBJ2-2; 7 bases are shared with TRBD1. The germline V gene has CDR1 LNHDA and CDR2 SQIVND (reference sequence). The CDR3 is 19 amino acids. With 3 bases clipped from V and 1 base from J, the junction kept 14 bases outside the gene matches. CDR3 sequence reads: CASSMSSGQRGGNTGELFF. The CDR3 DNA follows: TGTGCCAGTAGTATGAGTTCGGGACAGCGAGGAGGGAACACCGGGGAGCTGTTTTTT.

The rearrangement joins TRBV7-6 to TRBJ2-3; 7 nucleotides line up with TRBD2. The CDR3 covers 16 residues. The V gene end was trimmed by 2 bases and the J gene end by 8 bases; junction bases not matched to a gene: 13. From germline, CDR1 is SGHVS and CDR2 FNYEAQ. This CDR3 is CASSLRSGVNVVTQYF. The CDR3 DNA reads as TGTGCCAGCAGCTTACGGAGCGGGGTGAATGTGGTTACGCAGTATTTT.

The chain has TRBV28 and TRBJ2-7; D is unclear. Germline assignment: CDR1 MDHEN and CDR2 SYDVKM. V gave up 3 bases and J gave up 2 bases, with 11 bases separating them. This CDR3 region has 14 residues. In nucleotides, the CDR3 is TGTGCCAGCAGTTTGCCTGCGGAAACCTACGAGCAGTACTTC. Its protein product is CASSLPAETYEQYF.

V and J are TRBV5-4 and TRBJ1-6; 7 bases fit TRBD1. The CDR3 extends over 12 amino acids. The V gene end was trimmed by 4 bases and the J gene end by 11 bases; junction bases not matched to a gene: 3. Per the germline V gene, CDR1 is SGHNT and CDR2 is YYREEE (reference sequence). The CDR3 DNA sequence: TGTGCCAGCAGCCCAGGGGGTGCACCCCTCCACTTT. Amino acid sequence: CASSPGGAPLHF.

CDR3 sequence (DNA): TGTGCCAGCAGTTTATCGGTCGGTGTTGAGCAGTTCTTC. The encoded protein is CASSLSVGVEQFF. This chain joins TRBV27 and TRBJ2-1; D remains unclear. Germline CDR1 MNHEY, CDR2 SMNVEV (reference sequence). The CDR3 length is 13 residues. V gave up 0 bases and J gave up 9 bases, with 9 bases separating them.

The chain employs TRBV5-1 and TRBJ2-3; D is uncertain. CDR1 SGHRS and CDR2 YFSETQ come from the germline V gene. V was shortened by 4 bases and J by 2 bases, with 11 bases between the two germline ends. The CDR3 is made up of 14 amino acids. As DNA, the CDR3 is TGCGCCAGCAGCGGTGGCAGGCTCACAGATACGCAGTATTTT. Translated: CASSGGRLTDTQYF.

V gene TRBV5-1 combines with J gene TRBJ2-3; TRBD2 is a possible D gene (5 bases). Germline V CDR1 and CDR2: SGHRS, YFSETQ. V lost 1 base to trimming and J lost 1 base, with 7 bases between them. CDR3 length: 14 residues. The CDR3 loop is CASSLLGGTDTQYF. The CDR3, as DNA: TGCGCCAGCAGCTTGTTGGGAGGCACAGATACGCAGTATTTT.

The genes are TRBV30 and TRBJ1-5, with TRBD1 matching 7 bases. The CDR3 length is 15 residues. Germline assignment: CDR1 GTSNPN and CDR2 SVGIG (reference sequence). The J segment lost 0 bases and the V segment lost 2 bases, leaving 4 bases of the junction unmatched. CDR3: CAWSPGTASNQPQHF. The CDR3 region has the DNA TGTGCCTGGAGTCCTGGGACAGCTAGCAATCAGCCCCAGCATTTT.

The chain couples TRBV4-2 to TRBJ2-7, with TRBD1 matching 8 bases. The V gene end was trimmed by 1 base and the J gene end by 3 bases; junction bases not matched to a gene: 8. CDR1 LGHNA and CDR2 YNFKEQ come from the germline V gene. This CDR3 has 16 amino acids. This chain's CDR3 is CASSQGVTGVFYEQYF. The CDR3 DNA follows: TGTGCCAGCAGCCAAGGAGTGACAGGGGTGTTCTACGAGCAGTACTTC.

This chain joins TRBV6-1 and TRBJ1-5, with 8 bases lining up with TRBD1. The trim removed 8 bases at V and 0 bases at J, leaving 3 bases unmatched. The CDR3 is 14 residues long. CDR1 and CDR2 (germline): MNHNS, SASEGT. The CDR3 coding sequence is TGTGCCAGCTGCGGGACAGGTAGCAATCAGCCCCAGCATTTT. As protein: CASCGTGSNQPQHF.

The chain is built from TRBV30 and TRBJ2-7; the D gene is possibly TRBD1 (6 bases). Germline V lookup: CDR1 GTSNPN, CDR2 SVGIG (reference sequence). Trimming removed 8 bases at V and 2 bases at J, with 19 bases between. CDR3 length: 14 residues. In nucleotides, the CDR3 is TGTGCCGGGTCGACAGGACGAGGGCCCTACGAGCAGTACTTC. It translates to CAGSTGRGPYEQYF.

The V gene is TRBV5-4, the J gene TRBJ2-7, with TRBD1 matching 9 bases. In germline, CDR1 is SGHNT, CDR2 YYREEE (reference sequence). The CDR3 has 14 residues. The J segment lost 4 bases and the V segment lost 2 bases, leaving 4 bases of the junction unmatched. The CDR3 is CASSLQGATYEQYF. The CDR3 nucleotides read TGTGCCAGCAGCTTACAGGGGGCAACATACGAGCAGTACTTC.

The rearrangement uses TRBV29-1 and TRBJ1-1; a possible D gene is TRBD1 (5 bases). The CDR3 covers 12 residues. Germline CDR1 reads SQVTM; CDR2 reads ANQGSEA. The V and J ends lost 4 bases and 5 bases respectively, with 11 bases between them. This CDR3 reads CSVVGRETEAFF. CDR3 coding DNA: TGCAGCGTTGTGGGCAGGGAAACTGAAGCTTTCTTT.

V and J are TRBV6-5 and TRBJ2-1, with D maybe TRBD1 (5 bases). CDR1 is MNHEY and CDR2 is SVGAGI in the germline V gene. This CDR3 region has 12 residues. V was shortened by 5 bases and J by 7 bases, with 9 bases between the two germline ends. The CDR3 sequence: CASSLDRNEQFF. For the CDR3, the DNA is TGTGCCAGCAGTCTAGACAGAAATGAGCAGTTCTTC.

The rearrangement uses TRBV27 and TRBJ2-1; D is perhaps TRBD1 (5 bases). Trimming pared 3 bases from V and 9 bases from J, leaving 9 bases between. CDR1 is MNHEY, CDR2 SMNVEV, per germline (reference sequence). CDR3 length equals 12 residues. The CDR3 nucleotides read TGTGCCAGCAGTTTCCAGGGTAGTGAGCAGTTCTTC. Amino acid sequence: CASSFQGSEQFF.